These T cell receptor beta chains were read from a single sample in a study of OX40 agonist ivuxolimab in advanced cancers. TCRdb keeps only in-frame clones here, not all; method: immunoSEQ multiplex PCR. The sample yields about 18,000 clones, around 77% seen once. Sequencing was performed on CD4+ or CD8+ T cells sorted from blood, taken in a trial of the OX40 agonist ivuxolimab. The receptors were gathered from an adult with an advanced solid tumor such as melanoma, head and neck, liver or kidney cancer. The CDR3 runs from the conserved cysteine through the conserved F or W. Fields, in order: D gene, V gene, clone size, J gene, CDR3 length, CDR3 protein, CDR3 DNA. The D gene is left open where the match is weak. Size is stated for part of the rows, as once, few or many counts, or as a class when the clone is expanded.

-,TRBV11-3,-,TRBJ1-2,13,CASSSGGSGGYTF,TGTGCCAGCAGCTCTGGCGGCTCCGGTGGCTACACCTTC
-,TRBV6-1,once,TRBJ2-5,15,CASITTGTTQETQYF,TGTGCCAGCATTACGACAGGGACTACCCAAGAGACCCAGTACTTC
TRBD2,TRBV5-1,-,TRBJ2-5,14,CASSGGGEGETQYF,TGCGCCAGCTCGGGGGGGGGCGAAGGAGAGACCCAGTACTTC
-,TRBV19,-,TRBJ2-7,13,CASSIVPQSEQYF,TGTGCCAGTAGTATAGTTCCCCAGAGCGAGCAGTACTTC
TRBD1,TRBV10-3,-,TRBJ2-7,15,CAISPTGGIAYEQYF,TGTGCCATCAGCCCCACAGGGGGTATTGCTTACGAGCAGTACTTC
-,TRBV6-4,-,TRBJ2-7,13,CASRGKGSYEQYF,TGTGCCAGCAGGGGTAAGGGTTCCTACGAGCAGTACTTC
TRBD1,TRBV7-8,-,TRBJ2-7,14,CASSLRTGTYEQYF,TGTGCCAGCAGCTTAAGGACAGGGACCTACGAGCAGTACTTC
-,TRBV6-5,-,TRBJ2-2,13,CASTRRRTGELFF,TGTGCCAGCACCCGGCGACGAACCGGGGAGCTGTTTTTT
TRBD2,TRBV4-2,medium-sized,TRBJ2-1,16,CASSPLSGRKNNEQFF,TGTGCCAGCAGCCCCCTCAGCGGGAGGAAAAACAATGAGCAGTTCTTC
-,TRBV7-6,-,TRBJ2-7,12,CASSLRGYEQYF,TGTGCCAGCAGCTTAAGAGGCTACGAGCAGTACTTC
-,TRBV7-9,-,TRBJ2-5,15,CASSLPSEEAETQYF,TGTGCCAGCAGCCTTCCAAGTGAGGAGGCGGAGACCCAGTACTTC
-,TRBV9,-,TRBJ2-7,14,CASSVDRVGYEQYF,TGTGCCAGCAGCGTAGACAGGGTGGGATACGAGCAGTACTTC
TRBD2,TRBV2,-,TRBJ2-1,16,CASSRIGLAGRDEQFF,TGTGCCAGCAGCAGAATCGGACTAGCGGGAAGGGATGAGCAGTTCTTC
-,TRBV2,-,TRBJ2-5,14,CASSGGSVQETQYF,TGTGCCAGCAGTGGTGGGAGTGTTCAAGAGACCCAGTACTTC
-,TRBV6-1,-,TRBJ1-2,17,CASSERGRGGYDYGYTF,TGTGCCAGCAGTGAGAGGGGTAGGGGGGGTTACGACTATGGCTACACCTTC
-,TRBV27,-,TRBJ2-1,14,CASAEAGAYNEQFF,TGTGCCAGCGCAGAGGCAGGGGCCTACAATGAGCAGTTCTTC
TRBD1,TRBV9,-,TRBJ1-5,15,CASSPSDRAVQPQHF,TGTGCCAGCAGCCCGTCGGACAGGGCTGTTCAGCCCCAGCATTTT
-,TRBV7-9,-,TRBJ2-1,13,CASSPARSNEQFF,TGTGCCAGCAGCCCTGCTCGTAGTAATGAGCAGTTCTTC
-,TRBV5-6,once,TRBJ2-5,17,CASSLSGVTGFGETQYF,TGTGCCAGCAGCTTGTCGGGGGTAACGGGATTCGGCGAGACCCAGTACTTC
-,TRBV27,-,TRBJ2-5,12,CASSGTEGAQYF,TGTGCCAGCAGTGGGACGGAGGGGGCCCAGTACTTC
TRBD2,TRBV25-1,-,TRBJ2-3,16,CASSERTSGGGNTQYF,TGTGCCAGCAGTGAAAGGACTAGCGGGGGAGGGAATACGCAGTATTTT
-,TRBV27,-,TRBJ1-2,13,CASRPSPYYGYTF,TGTGCCAGCAGGCCCTCGCCCTACTATGGCTACACCTTC
-,TRBV7-2,-,TRBJ2-1,13,CAGTADRYNEQFF,TGTGCGGGAACGGCAGACCGCTACAATGAGCAGTTCTTC
-,TRBV7-2,large,TRBJ2-1,14,CASSLEDVWNEQFF,TGTGCCAGCAGCTTAGAGGACGTATGGAATGAGCAGTTCTTC
-,TRBV2,once,TRBJ1-4,14,CASSTETRIEKLFF,TGTGCCAGCAGTACAGAAACGAGGATTGAAAAACTGTTTTTT
-,TRBV7-9,-,TRBJ1-1,14,CASSLDRLNTEAFF,TGTGCCAGCAGCTTAGACAGATTGAACACTGAAGCTTTCTTT
TRBD2,TRBV25-1,-,TRBJ2-3,16,CASTSGGGRSTDTQYF,TGTGCCAGCACCTCCGGGGGGGGCCGGAGCACAGATACGCAGTATTTT
TRBD1,TRBV27,-,TRBJ1-2,17,CASSLSGGQGVSIGYTF,TGTGCCAGCAGTTTATCGGGTGGACAGGGGGTTTCTATCGGCTACACCTTC
TRBD1,TRBV5-1,few,TRBJ2-6,18,CASTLRGWVLSGANVLTF,TGCGCCAGCACCCTCAGGGGGTGGGTCCTGTCTGGGGCCAACGTCCTGACTTTC
TRBD2,TRBV7-3,-,TRBJ2-1,15,CASSLKGGRASEQFF,TGTGCCAGCAGCTTAAAGGGCGGGAGGGCCTCTGAGCAGTTCTTC
TRBD2,TRBV6-4,-,TRBJ2-7,18,CASSDTRLAGGVRYEQYF,TGTGCCAGCAGTGACACACGGCTAGCGGGGGGGGTACGCTACGAGCAGTACTTC
-,TRBV5-1,once,TRBJ2-1,13,CASSLAWGNEQFF,TGCGCCAGCAGCTTGGCCTGGGGGAATGAGCAGTTCTTC
TRBD1,TRBV10-3,once,TRBJ1-1,15,CAISAAGGTNTEAFF,TGTGCCATCAGTGCGGCAGGGGGCACGAACACTGAAGCTTTCTTT